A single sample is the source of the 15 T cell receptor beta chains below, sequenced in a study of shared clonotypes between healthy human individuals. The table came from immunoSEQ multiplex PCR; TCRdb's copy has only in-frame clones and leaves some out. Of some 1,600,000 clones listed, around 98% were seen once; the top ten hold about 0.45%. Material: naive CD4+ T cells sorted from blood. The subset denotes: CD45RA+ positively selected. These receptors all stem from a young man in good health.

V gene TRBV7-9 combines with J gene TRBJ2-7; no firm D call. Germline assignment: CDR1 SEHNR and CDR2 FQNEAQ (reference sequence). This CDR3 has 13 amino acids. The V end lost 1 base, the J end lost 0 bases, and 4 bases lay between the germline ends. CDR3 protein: CASSLVPSYEQYF. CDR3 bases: TGTGCCAGCAGCTTAGTCCCCTCCTACGAGCAGTACTTC.

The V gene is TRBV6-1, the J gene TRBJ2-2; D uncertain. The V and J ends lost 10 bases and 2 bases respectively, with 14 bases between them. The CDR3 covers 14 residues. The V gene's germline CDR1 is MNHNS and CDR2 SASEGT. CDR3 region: CANRVAFNTGELFF. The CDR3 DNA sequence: TGTGCCAACCGGGTAGCCTTTAACACCGGGGAGCTGTTTTTT.

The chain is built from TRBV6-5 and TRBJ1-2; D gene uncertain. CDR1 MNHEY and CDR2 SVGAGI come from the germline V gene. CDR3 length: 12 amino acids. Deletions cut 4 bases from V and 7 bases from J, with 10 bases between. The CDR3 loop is CASSSTSGGYTF. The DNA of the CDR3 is TGTGCCAGCAGTTCTACGTCGGGTGGCTACACCTTC.

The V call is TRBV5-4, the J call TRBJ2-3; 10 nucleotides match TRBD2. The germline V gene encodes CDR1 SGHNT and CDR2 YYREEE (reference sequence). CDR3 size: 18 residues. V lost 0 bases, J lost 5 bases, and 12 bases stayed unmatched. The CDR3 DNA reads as TGTGCCAGCAGCTTGGGGGGGCAGCTAGCGGGAGTTGGAGATACGCAGTATTTT. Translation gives CASSLGGQLAGVGDTQYF.

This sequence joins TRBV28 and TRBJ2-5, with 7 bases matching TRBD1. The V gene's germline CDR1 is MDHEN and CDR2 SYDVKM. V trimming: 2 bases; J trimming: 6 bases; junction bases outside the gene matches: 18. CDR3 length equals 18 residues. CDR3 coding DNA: TGTGCCAGCAGTTTACCCCCGACAGGGCAGGGGGTCGAAAAGACCCAGTACTTC. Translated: CASSLPPTGQGVEKTQYF.

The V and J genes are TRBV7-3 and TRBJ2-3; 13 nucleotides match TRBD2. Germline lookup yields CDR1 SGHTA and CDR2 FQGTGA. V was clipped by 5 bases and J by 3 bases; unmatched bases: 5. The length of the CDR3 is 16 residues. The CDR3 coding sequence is TGTGCCAGCAGCCACGGACTAGCGGGAGTGACAGATACGCAGTATTTT. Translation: CASSHGLAGVTDTQYF.

CDR3 nucleotides: TGTGCCAGCAGCCCGAGTTACGACAGGGGTGGCTACACCTTC. This encodes CASSPSYDRGGYTF. The V and J genes are TRBV7-9 and TRBJ1-2; 8 nucleotides line up with TRBD1. The CDR3 spans 14 residues. Losses at the gene ends were 5 bases for V and 7 bases for J; bases not matched to a gene: 9. Looked up from germline, CDR1 is SEHNR and CDR2 is FQNEAQ (reference sequence).

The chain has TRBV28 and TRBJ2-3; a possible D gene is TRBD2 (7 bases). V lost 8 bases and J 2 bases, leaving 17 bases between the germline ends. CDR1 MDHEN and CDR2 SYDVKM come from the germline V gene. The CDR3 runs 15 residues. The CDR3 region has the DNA TGTGCCAGCCATATGGGGGGGGCCTTCACAGATACGCAGTATTTT. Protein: CASHMGGAFTDTQYF.

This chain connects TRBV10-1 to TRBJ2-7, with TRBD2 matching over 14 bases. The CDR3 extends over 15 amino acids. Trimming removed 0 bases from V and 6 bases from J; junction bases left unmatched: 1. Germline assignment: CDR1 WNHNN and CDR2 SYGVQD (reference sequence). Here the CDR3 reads CASSESGLAGVEQYF. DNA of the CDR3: TGCGCCAGCAGTGAGTCGGGACTAGCGGGAGTCGAGCAGTACTTC.

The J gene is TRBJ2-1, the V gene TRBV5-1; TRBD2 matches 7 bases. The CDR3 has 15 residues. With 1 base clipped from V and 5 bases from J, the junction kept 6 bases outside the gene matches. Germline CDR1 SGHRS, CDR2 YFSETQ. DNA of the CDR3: TGCGCCAGCAGCTTGTTAGCTAGCGGAGACAATGAGCAGTTCTTC. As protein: CASSLLASGDNEQFF. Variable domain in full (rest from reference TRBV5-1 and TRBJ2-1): KAGVTQTPRYLIKTRGQQVTLSCSPISGHRSVSWYQQTPGQGLQFLFEYFSETQRNKGNFPGRFSGRQFSNSRSEMNVSTLELGDSALYLCASSLLASGDNEQFFGPGTRLTVL.

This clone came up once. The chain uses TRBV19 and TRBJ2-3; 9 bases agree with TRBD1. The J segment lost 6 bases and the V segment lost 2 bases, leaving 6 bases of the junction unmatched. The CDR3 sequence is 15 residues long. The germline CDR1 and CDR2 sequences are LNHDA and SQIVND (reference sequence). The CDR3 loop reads CASSISGQGSDTQYF. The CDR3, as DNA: TGTGCCAGTAGTATAAGCGGACAGGGGTCGGATACGCAGTATTTT.

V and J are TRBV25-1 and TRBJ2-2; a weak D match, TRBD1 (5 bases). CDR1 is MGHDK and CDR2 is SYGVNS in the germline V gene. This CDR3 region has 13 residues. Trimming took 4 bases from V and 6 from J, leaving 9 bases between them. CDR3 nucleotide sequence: TGTGCCAGCAGTGTCAGGGCTTCCGGGGAGCTGTTTTTT. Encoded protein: CASSVRASGELFF.

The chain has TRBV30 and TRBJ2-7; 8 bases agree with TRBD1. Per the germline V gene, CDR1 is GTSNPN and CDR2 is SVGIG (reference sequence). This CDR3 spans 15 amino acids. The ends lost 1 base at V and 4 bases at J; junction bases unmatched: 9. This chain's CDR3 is CAWSGQDRGRYEQYF. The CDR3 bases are TGTGCCTGGAGTGGTCAAGACAGGGGACGATACGAGCAGTACTTC.

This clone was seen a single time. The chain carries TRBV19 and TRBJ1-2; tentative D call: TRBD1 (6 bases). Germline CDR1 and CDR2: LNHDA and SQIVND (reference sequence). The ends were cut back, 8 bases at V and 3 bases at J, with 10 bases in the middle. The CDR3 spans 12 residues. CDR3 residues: CASQGSDYGYTF. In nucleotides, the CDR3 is TGTGCCAGTCAGGGGTCGGACTATGGCTACACCTTC.

The CDR3 DNA sequence: TGTGCCAGCAGCTTATCTAGCGCAGTCGGAGCCGGGGAGCTGTTTTTT. Translation gives CASSLSSAVGAGELFF. The rearrangement joins TRBV7-6 to TRBJ2-2; TRBD2 might be the D (6 bases). Trimming took 2 bases from V and 6 from J, leaving 16 bases between them. Germline CDR1 is SGHVS and CDR2 is FNYEAQ. The CDR3 runs 16 residues. Complete variable domain (other parts from reference TRBV7-6 and TRBJ2-2): GAGVSQSPRYKVTKRGQDVALRCDPISGHVSLYWYRQALGQGPEFLTYFNYEAQQDKSGLPNDRFSAERPEGSISTLTIQRTEQRDSAMYRCASSLSSAVGAGELFFGEGSRLTVL.